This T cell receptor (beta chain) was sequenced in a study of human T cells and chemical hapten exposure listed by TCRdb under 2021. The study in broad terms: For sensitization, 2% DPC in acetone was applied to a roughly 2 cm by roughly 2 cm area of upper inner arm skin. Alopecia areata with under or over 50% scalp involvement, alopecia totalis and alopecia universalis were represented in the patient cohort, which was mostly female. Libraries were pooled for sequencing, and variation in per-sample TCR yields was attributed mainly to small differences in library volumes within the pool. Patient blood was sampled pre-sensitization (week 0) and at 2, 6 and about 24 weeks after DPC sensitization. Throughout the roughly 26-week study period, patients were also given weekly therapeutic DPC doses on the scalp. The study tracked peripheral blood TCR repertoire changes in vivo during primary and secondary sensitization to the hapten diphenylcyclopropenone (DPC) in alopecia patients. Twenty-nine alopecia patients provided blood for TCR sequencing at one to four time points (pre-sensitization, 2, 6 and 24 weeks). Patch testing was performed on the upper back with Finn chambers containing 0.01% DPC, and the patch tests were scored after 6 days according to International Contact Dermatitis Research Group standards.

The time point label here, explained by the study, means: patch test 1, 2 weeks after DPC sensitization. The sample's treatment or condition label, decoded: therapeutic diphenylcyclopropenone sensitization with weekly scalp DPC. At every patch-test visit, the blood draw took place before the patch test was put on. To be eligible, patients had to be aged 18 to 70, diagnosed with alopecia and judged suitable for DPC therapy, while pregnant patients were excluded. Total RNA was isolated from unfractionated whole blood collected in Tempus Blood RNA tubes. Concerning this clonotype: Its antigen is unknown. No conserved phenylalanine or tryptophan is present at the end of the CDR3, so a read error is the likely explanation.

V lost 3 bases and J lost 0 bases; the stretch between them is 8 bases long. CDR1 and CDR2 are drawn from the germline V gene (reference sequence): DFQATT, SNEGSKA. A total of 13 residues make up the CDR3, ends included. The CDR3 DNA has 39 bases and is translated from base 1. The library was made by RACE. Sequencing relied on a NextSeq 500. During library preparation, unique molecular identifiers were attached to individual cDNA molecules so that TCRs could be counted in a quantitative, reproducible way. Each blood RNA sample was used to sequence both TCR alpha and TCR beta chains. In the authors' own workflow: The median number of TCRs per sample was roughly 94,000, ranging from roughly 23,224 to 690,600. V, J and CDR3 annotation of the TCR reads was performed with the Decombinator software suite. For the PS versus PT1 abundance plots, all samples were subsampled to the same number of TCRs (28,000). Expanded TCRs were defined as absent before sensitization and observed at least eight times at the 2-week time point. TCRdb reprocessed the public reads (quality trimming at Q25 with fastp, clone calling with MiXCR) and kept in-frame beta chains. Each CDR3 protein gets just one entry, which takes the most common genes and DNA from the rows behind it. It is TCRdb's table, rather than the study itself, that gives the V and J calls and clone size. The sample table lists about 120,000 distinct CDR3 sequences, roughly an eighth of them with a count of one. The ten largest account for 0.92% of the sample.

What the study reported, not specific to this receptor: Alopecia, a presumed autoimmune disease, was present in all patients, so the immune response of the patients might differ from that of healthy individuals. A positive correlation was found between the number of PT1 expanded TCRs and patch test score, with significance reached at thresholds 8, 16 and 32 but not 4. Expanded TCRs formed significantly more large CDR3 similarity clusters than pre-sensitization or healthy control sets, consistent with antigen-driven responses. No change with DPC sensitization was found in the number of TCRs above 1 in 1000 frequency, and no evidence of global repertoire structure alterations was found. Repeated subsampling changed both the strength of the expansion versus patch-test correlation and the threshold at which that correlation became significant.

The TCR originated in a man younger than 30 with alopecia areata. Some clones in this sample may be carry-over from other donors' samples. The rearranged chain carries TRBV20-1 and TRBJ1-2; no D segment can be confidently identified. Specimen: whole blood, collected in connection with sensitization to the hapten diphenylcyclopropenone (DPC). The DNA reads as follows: TGCAGTGCTAGCGGTGCAACTAACTATGGCTACACCTCC. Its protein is CSASGATNYGYTS.